This paragraph reports one T cell receptor beta chain. The antigen is not known. One end of the junction does not line up with germline, which may come from a read error. The library came from three nested PCR rounds adapted from ARM-PCR protocols. TCRdb redid the calling of the multiplex PCR reads with MiXCR, one entry per CDR3 protein. The sample holds more than 70,000 distinct CDR3 sequences, around three fifths seen once. The source of the sample is a study of tumor and adjacent non-tumor tissue in lung cancer. Study-level points and caveats: Patients with more diverse tumor TCRs had worse survival. Significantly higher TCR diversity was found in tumor than normal lung.

Germline V gives CDR1 SGHDT, CDR2 YYEEEE. The length of the CDR3 is 15 residues. RNA was extracted from bulk tissue without any cell sorting. The chain is built from TRBV5-6 and TRBJ2-3; D is perhaps TRBD1 or TRBD2 (5 bases each). The receptor was derived from a man aged 65 to 85 with non-small cell lung cancer. Sequencing was carried out using lung tumor tissue. CDR3 amino acids: CASSGNREGTGTQYF. The CDR3 bases are TGTGCCAGCAGCGGAAACCGCGAGGGCACAGGTACGCAGTATTTT.